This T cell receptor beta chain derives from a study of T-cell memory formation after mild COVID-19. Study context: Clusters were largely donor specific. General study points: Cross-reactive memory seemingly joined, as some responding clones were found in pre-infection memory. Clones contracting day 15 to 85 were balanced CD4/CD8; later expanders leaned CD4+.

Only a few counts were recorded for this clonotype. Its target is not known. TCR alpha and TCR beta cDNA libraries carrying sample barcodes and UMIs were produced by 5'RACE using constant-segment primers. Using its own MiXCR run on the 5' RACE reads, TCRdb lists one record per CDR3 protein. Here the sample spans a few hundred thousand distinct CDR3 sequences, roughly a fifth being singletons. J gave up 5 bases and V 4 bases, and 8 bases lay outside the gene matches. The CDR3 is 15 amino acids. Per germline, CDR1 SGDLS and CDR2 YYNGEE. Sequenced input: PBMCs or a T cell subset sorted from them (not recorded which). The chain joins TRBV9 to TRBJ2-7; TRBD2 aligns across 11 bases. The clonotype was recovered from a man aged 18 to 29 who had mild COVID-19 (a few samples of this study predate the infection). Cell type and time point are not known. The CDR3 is CASSPRLAGYHEQYF. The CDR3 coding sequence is TGTGCCAGCAGCCCAAGACTAGCGGGGTATCACGAGCAGTACTTC.